The 19 T cell receptor beta chains in this list originate from one sample, sequenced in a study of blood T cell dynamics during melanoma immunotherapy (dated by TCRdb to 2018 to 2020). Beyond this particular receptor, the publication reports: Of the sorted CD8+ subsets, TIE cells had both the greatest clonality and the greatest similarity to cfDNA CDR3 sequences, which suggests active turnover converging on dominant clones.

Library creation used the immunoSEQ multiplex PCR assay. Drawn from immuneACCESS, this table holds only the in-frame rearrangements with V and J called that TCRdb kept. Clones are partly lost; checked studies trace under half to an unresolved V gene and leave the rest unexplained. The sample table shows a few thousand clones, and 76% are seen once. Of the sample, roughly 4.9% is held by the ten largest clones. These receptors have no identified antigens. In the paper's terms, the time point label means: week 3, after first cycle of checkpoint inhibitor. Immune-effector (TIE) cells were defined as memory T cells with a CD3+ CD4- CD8+ CD45RA- CD45RO-high CD27- CCR7- phenotype. The sequences come from CD8+ T cells from blood, collected from a patient treated with checkpoint blockade. Per the publication, the cell subset or site label means: immune-effector CD8+ memory T cells, CD45RO-high CCR7- CD27-. These receptors came from a human donor with melanoma.

The chain recombines TRBV6-5 with TRBJ2-1; TRBD2 agrees at 7 bases. CDR1 and CDR2 (germline): MNHEY, SVGAGI. J lost 12 bases, V lost 1 base, and 9 bases had no gene match. The CDR3 totals 14 residues. The CDR3 DNA reads TGTGCCAGCAGTTACTTCATGGGGAGCGGGACGCAGTTCTTC. As protein: CASSYFMGSGTQFF.

The chain employs TRBV4-1 and TRBJ2-1; TRBD2 matches 9 bases. The ends lost 3 bases at V and 7 bases at J; junction bases unmatched: 10. This CDR3 is 16 amino acids long. From germline, CDR1 is MGHRA and CDR2 YSYEKL. This chain's CDR3 is CASSHPSGIGGNEQFF. CDR3 DNA: TGCGCCAGCAGCCACCCTAGCGGGATTGGGGGGAATGAGCAGTTCTTC.

The chain links TRBV9 to TRBJ1-1; D not resolved. Trimming took off 3 bases at V and 4 bases at J, with 7 bases between the two ends. The germline CDR1 and CDR2 sequences are SGDLS and YYNGEE. CDR3 length: 12 amino acids. CDR3 protein: CASSAGSTEAFF. DNA for the CDR3: TGTGCCAGCAGCGCAGGTAGCACTGAAGCTTTCTTT.

This sequence joins TRBV5-7 and TRBJ1-1; D might be TRBD1 (5 bases). TRBV5-7 is recorded as an ORF, its role being uncertain. This CDR3 has 14 residues. The V and J ends lost 3 bases and 4 bases respectively, with 13 bases between them. In DNA, the CDR3 is TGTGCCAGCAGCTGGAGTTGGGGGAGCACTGAAGCTTTCTTT. Protein product: CASSWSWGSTEAFF.

The V and J genes are TRBV28 and TRBJ1-2, with TRBD1 as a possible D gene (5 bases). The CDR3 length is 13 residues. Per the germline V gene, CDR1 is MDHEN and CDR2 is SYDVKM. Trimming left V 6 bases short and J 7 bases short, with 15 bases between. CDR3 region: CASRRAGIGGYTF. The CDR3 nucleotides read TGTGCCAGCAGGCGGGCAGGGATAGGTGGCTACACCTTC.

V is TRBV5-6 and J is TRBJ1-1; no reliable D call. Germline values: CDR1 SGHDT, CDR2 YYEEEE. This CDR3 has 12 amino acids. The V end lost 4 bases, the J end lost 0 bases, and 4 bases lay between the germline ends. The CDR3 loop is CASSTLNTEAFF. CDR3 DNA: TGTGCCAGCAGCACCTTGAACACTGAAGCTTTCTTT.

The rearrangement links TRBV6-6 to TRBJ2-7; 9 nucleotides align to TRBD1. Germline V gene sequence: CDR1 MNHNY, CDR2 SVGAGI (reference sequence). The CDR3 contains 13 residues. After removal of 5 bases from V and 3 bases from J, the junction contained 2 bases not matched to a gene. CDR3 amino acids: CASSKTGGYEQYF. The CDR3 DNA reads as TGTGCCAGCAGTAAGACAGGGGGCTACGAGCAGTACTTC.

V gene TRBV2 combines with J gene TRBJ2-1; 12 nucleotides match TRBD2. CDR3 size: 15 residues. Trimming at V came to 4 bases and at J to 2 bases, leaving 0 bases not matched to a gene. Germline V gene sequence: CDR1 SNHLY, CDR2 FYNNEI. The CDR3 coding sequence is TGTGCCAGCAGTGGGACTAGCGGGGCCTACAATGAGCAGTTCTTC. Amino acids: CASSGTSGAYNEQFF.

Only a few counts were recorded for this clone. J is TRBJ1-5 and V is TRBV28; the D is unclear. CDR1 and CDR2 from the germline V gene are MDHEN and SYDVKM. The CDR3 is made up of 13 amino acids. Trimming stripped 6 bases from V and 4 bases from J, with 10 bases between. DNA for the CDR3: TGTGCCAGCAGATGGACCGAGAATCAGCCCCAGCATTTT. Translating gives CASRWTENQPQHF.

The rearrangement links TRBV28 to TRBJ2-5; TRBD1 is a possible D gene (5 bases). The CDR3 runs 15 residues. Germline CDR1 is MDHEN and CDR2 is SYDVKM. Trimming cost V 6 bases and J 1 base, with 15 bases left between them. CDR3 loop: CASRGWGSPQETQYF. The CDR3 DNA sequence: TGTGCCAGCAGGGGTTGGGGCTCACCCCAAGAGACCCAGTACTTC. The whole variable domain, filled in from reference TRBV28 and TRBJ2-5, reads DVKVTQSSRYLVKRTGEKVFLECVQDMDHENMFWYRQDPGLGLRLIYFSYDVKMKEKGDIPEGYSVSREKKERFSLILESASTNQTSMYLCASRGWGSPQETQYFGPGTRLLVL.

V and J are TRBV7-9 and TRBJ2-1; a possible D gene is TRBD1 (6 bases). The CDR3 loop spans 12 amino acids. Trimming pared 6 bases from V and 8 bases from J, leaving 11 bases between. CDR1 is SEHNR and CDR2 is FQNEAQ in the germline V gene (reference sequence). This CDR3 is CASSWAGDEQFF. As DNA, the CDR3 is TGTGCCAGCAGTTGGGCAGGGGATGAGCAGTTCTTC.

The chain is built from TRBV9 and TRBJ2-3; no reliable D call. CDR3 length equals 15 residues. V lost 0 bases, J lost 0 bases, and 8 bases lay in between. Germline V gene lookup returns CDR1 SGDLS and CDR2 YYNGEE. The CDR3 loop is CASSVDGGSTDTQYF. CDR3 DNA sequence: TGTGCCAGCAGCGTAGATGGCGGTAGCACAGATACGCAGTATTTT.

The chain joins TRBV6-7 to TRBJ1-6; maybe TRBD1 (6 bases). TRBV6-7 is given ORF status, its function remaining uncertain. The CDR3 contains 14 residues. The V end was cut by 6 bases, the J end by 7 bases, with 13 bases between. CDR3 residues: CASSPTGPNSPLHF. CDR3 sequence (DNA): TGTGCCAGCAGCCCCACAGGGCCGAATTCACCCCTCCACTTT.

The chain recombines TRBV5-4 with TRBJ2-1; a weak D match, TRBD1 (5 bases). The V end was cut by 4 bases, the J end by 4 bases, with 9 bases between. The CDR3 is 13 residues long. Germline V gives CDR1 SGHNT, CDR2 YYREEE (reference sequence). The CDR3 region has the DNA TGTGCCAGCAGCGGTGACAGTTACAATGAGCAGTTCTTC. It codes for CASSGDSYNEQFF. Filled out from reference TRBV5-4 and TRBJ2-1, the complete variable domain reads ETGVTQSPTHLIKTRGQQVTLRCSSQSGHNTVSWYQQALGQGPQFIFQYYREEENGRGNFPPRFSGLQFPNYSSELNVNALELDDSALYLCASSGDSYNEQFFGPGTRLTVL.

This clone has just a few counts. The chain is built from TRBV5-6 and TRBJ2-7; possibly TRBD1 or TRBD2 for D (5 bases each). The length of the CDR3 is 14 residues. Trimming left V 2 bases short and J 1 base short, with 10 bases between. Germline V CDR1 and CDR2: SGHDT, YYEEEE. CDR3 nucleotide sequence: TGTGCCAGCAGCTTTGGGGACCCTTCCTACGAGCAGTACTTC. It is translated as CASSFGDPSYEQYF.

V gene TRBV29-1 combines with J gene TRBJ2-2, with TRBD1 as a possible D gene (5 bases). The CDR3 is 14 amino acids. CDR1 and CDR2 from the germline V gene are SQVTM and ANQGSEA. Trimming shortened V by 2 bases and J by 0 bases, and 7 bases separated the two germline ends. The CDR3 region has the DNA TGCAGCGTTGAAAGGGGCGCGAACACCGGGGAGCTGTTTTTT. This codes for CSVERGANTGELFF.

This clone occurred once. The rearrangement links TRBV9 to TRBJ1-1, with D unclear. Germline assignment: CDR1 SGDLS and CDR2 YYNGEE. The CDR3 runs 13 residues. V lost 1 base and J 3 bases, leaving 7 bases between the germline ends. Here the CDR3 DNA reads TGTGCCAGCAGCGTAATGTCGGACACTGAAGCTTTCTTT. Protein product: CASSVMSDTEAFF. Filled out from reference TRBV9 and TRBJ1-1, the complete variable domain reads DSGVTQTPKHLITATGQRVTLRCSPRSGDLSVYWYQQSLDQGLQFLIQYYNGEERAKGNILERFSAQQFPDLHSELNLSSLELGDSALYFCASSVMSDTEAFFGQGTRLTVV.

This clone appeared a few times. This chain uses TRBV10-2 with TRBJ1-5, with D uncertain. Per germline, CDR1 WSHSY and CDR2 SAAADI. The CDR3 runs to 15 residues. V lost 0 bases, J lost 1 base, and 7 bases lay in between. CDR3 sequence reads: CASSESRVSNQPQHF. The CDR3 DNA follows: TGCGCCAGCAGTGAGTCGAGGGTGAGCAATCAGCCCCAGCATTTT.

The chain is built from TRBV28 and TRBJ1-1; D is unclear. The CDR3 sequence is 11 residues long. The germline gives CDR1 MDHEN, CDR2 SYDVKM. The V end lost 7 bases, the J end lost 1 base, and 4 bases lay between the germline ends. The CDR3 is CASKRNTEAFF. The CDR3 DNA is TGTGCCAGCAAGAGGAACACTGAAGCTTTCTTT.